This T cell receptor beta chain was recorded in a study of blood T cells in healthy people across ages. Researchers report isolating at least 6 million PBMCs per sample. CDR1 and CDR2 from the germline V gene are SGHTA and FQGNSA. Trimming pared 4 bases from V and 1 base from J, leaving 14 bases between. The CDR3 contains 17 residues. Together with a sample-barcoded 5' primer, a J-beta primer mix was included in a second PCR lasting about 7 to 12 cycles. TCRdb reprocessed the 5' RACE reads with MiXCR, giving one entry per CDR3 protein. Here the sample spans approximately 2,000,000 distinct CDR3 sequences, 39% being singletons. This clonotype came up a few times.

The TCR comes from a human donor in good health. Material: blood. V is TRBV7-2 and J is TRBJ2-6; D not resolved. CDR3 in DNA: TGTGCCAGCAGCTCCCTGGCAGTTGGGTCTGGGGCCAACGTCCTGACTTTC. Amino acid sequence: CASSSLAVGSGANVLTF.